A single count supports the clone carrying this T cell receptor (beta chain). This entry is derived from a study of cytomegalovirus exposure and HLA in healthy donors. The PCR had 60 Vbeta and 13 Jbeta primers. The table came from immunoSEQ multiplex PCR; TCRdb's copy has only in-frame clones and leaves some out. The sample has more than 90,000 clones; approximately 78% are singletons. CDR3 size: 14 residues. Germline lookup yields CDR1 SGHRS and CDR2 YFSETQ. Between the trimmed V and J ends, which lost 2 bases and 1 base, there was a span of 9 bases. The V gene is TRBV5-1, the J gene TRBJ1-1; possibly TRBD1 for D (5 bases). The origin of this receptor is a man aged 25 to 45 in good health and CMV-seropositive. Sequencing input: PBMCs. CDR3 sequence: CASSLQDPNTEAFF. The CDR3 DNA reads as TGCGCCAGCAGCTTACAGGATCCGAACACTGAAGCTTTCTTT.